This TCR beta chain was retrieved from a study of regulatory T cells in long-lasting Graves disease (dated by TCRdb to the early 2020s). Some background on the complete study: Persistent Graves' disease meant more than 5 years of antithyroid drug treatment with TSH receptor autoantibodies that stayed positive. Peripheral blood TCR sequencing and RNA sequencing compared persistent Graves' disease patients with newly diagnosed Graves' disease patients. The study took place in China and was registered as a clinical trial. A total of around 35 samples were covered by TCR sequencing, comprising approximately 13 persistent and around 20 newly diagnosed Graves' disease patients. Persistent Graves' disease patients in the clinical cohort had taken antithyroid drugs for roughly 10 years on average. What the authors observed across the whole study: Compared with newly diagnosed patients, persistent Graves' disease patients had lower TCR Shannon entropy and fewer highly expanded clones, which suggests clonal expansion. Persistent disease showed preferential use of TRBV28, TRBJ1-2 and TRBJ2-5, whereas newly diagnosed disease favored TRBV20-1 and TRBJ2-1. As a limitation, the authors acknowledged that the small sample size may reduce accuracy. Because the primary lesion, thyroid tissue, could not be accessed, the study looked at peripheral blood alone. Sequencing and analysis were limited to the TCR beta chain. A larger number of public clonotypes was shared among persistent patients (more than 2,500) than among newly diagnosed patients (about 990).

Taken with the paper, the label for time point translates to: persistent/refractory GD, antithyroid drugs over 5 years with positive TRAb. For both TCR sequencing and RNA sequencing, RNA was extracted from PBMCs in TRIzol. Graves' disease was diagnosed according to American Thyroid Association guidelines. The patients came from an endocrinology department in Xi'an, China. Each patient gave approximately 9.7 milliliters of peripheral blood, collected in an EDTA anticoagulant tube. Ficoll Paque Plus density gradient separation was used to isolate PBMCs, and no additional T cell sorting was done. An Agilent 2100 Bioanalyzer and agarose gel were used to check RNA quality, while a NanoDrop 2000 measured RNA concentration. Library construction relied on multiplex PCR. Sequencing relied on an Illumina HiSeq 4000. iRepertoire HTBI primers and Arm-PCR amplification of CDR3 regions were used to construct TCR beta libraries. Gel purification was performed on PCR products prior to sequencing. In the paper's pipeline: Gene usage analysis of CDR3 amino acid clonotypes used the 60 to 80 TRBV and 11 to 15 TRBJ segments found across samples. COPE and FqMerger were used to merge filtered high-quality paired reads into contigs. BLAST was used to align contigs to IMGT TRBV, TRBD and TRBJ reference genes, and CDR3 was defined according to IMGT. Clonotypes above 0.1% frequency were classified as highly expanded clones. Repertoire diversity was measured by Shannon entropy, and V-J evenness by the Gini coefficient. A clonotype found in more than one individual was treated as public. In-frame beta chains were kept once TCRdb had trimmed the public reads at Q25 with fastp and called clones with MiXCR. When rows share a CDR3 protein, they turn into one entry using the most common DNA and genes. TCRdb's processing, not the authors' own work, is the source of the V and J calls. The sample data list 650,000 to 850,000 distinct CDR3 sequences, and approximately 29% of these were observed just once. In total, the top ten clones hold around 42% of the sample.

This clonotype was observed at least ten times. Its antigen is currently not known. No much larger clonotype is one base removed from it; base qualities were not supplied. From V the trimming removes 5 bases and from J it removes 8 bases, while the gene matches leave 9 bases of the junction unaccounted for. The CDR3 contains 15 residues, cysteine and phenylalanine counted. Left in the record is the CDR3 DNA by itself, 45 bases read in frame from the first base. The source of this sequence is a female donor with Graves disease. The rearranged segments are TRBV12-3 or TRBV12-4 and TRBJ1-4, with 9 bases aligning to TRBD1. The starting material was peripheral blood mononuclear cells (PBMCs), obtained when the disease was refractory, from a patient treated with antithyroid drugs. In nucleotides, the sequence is TGTGCCAGCAGTCCCAAAGGGACAGGGAGCGAAAAACTGTTTTTT. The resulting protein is CASSPKGTGSEKLFF.